The 3 T cell receptor beta chains presented below share a single source sample, sequenced in a study of CD8 T cells in Susac syndrome. RNA totalling about 0.5 to 1 ug underwent reverse transcription with random hexamers. TCRdb re-called the immunoSEQ multiplex PCR reads with MiXCR, one entry per CDR3 protein. The sample holds approximately 200,000 distinct CDR3 sequences, over 90% seen once. Sequencing was carried out using CD4+ T cells from PBMCs. Receptors were obtained from a human donor with multiple sclerosis.

The chain combines TRBV27 with TRBJ1-1; weak D call: TRBD1 (5 bases). This CDR3 region has 14 residues. CDR1 and CDR2 from the germline V gene are MNHEY and SMNVEV (reference sequence). V was shortened by 3 bases and J by 2 bases, with 10 bases between the two germline ends. The CDR3 loop reads CASSLRQGNTEAFF. The CDR3 DNA reads as TGTGCCAGCAGTTTGCGGCAGGGTAACACTGAAGCTTTCTTT.

The chain employs TRBV11-2 and TRBJ2-5, with 8 bases that match TRBD1. The junction had 6 bases not matched to a gene; V was cut back by 1 base and J by 5 bases. CDR1 is SGHAT, CDR2 FQNNGV, per germline. CDR3 size: 15 residues. DNA for the CDR3: TGTGCCAGCAGCTTAGGGGGACAGGTTATCGAGACCCAGTACTTC. It yields the protein CASSLGGQVIETQYF. Full variable domain (outside the CDR3, taken from reference TRBV11-2 and TRBJ2-5): EAGVAQSPRYKIIEKRQSVAFWCNPISGHATLYWYQQILGQGPKLLIQFQNNGVVDDSQLPKDRFSAERLKGVDSTLKIQPAKLEDSAVYLCASSLGGQVIETQYFGPGTRLLVL.

This sequence joins TRBV6-2 or TRBV6-3 and TRBJ2-3, with 9 bases fitting TRBD1. V dropped 4 bases and J dropped 7; count of bases not matched to a gene: 6. From germline, CDR1 is MNHEY and CDR2 SVGEGT. CDR3 length: 14 residues. The CDR3 DNA sequence: TGTGCCAGCAGTTCTAGGGACAGGGCTAATACGCAGTATTTT. Residues: CASSSRDRANTQYF.